What follows are 16 T cell receptor beta chains derived from one specimen sequenced in a study of CD8 T cells in ankylosing spondylitis. Study-wide results and limits: Apparently characteristic of ankylosing spondylitis blood was a TCR beta motif (about eight highly homologous variants).

TCRdb reanalysed the 5' RACE reads using MiXCR and keeps one entry per CDR3 protein. Found here are approximately 400,000 distinct CDR3 sequences, roughly a quarter of them singletons; the top ten hold about 1%. For these receptors, no antigen is known. Sequenced input: blood, either unsorted or a sorted T cell fraction (not recorded which). The receptors derive from a male donor with ankylosing spondylitis.

The chain is built from TRBV12-3 or TRBV12-4 and TRBJ1-1, with D possibly matching TRBD1 (5 bases). This CDR3 spans 12 amino acids. V was clipped by 3 bases and J by 8 bases, with 10 bases between them. CDR3 in amino acids: CASSFRGVEAFF. The CDR3 DNA reads as TGTGCCAGCAGTTTTCGAGGGGTCGAAGCTTTCTTT.

V is TRBV5-1 and J is TRBJ1-1; the D is unclear. This CDR3 comprises 14 residues. The germline V gene encodes CDR1 SGHRS and CDR2 YFSETQ. Deletions cut 0 bases from V and 2 bases from J, with 8 bases between. CDR3 residues: CASSLERDNTEAFF. Written as DNA, the CDR3 is TGCGCCAGCAGCTTGGAAAGGGATAACACTGAAGCTTTCTTT.

This clonotype was counted at least ten times. The rearrangement joins TRBV29-1 to TRBJ1-1, with a possible D match to TRBD1 (5 bases). CDR1 and CDR2 (germline): SQVTM, ANQGSEA. The CDR3 loop spans 15 amino acids. Between the trimmed V and J ends, which lost 5 bases and 0 bases, there was a span of 16 bases. CDR3 residues: CSVRPGWGMNTEAFF. The CDR3 coding sequence is TGCAGCGTTCGACCGGGTTGGGGCATGAACACTGAAGCTTTCTTT.

V usage is TRBV14 and J usage is TRBJ2-3; no clear D gene. Germline assignment: CDR1 SGHDN and CDR2 FVKESK. This CDR3 has 13 amino acids. Trimming left V 2 bases short and J 14 bases short, with 17 bases between. CDR3 region: CASSQTSTIPLYF. The CDR3, as DNA: TGTGCCAGCAGCCAAACGTCTACTATCCCCCTGTATTTT. The full variable domain, rest sourced from reference TRBV14 and TRBJ2-3, is EAGVTQFPSHSVIEKGQTVTLRCDPISGHDNLYWYRRVMGKEIKFLLHFVKESKQDESGMPNNRFLAERTGGTYSTLKVQPAELEDSGVYFCASSQTSTIPLYFGPGTRLTVL.

This clonotype was seen more than once but under ten times. The rearrangement links TRBV5-1 to TRBJ1-5; tentative D call: TRBD1 (5 bases). This CDR3 region has 15 residues. Between the trimmed V and J ends, which lost 4 bases and 4 bases, there was a span of 15 bases. In germline, CDR1 is SGHRS, CDR2 YFSETQ. The CDR3 region is CASSRTVGENQPQHF. The CDR3 nucleotides are TGCGCCAGCAGCCGGACCGTGGGGGAAAATCAGCCCCAGCATTTT.

This sequence joins TRBV7-9 and TRBJ2-1; 8 bases map to TRBD2. The V gene's germline CDR1 is SEHNR and CDR2 FQNEAQ (reference sequence). V gave up 0 bases and J gave up 5 bases; unmatched junction bases: 6. The CDR3 is made up of 16 amino acids. CDR3 protein: CASSLARTSPDNEQFF. The CDR3, as DNA: TGTGCCAGCAGCTTAGCTAGGACTAGCCCTGACAATGAGCAGTTCTTC.

CDR3 residues: CSASPGLREQFF. DNA of the CDR3: TGCAGTGCCTCCCCCGGGTTGCGTGAGCAGTTCTTC. This rearrangement joins TRBV20-1 to TRBJ2-1; no firm D call. CDR3 length: 12 residues. Looked up from germline, CDR1 is DFQATT and CDR2 is SNEGSKA (reference sequence). V was cut by 6 bases and J by 9 bases, with 15 bases left in between.

The chain has TRBV10-3 and TRBJ2-1, with D perhaps given as TRBD1 or TRBD2 (5 bases each). The CDR3 runs 15 residues. The germline gives CDR1 ENHRY, CDR2 SYGVKD. Trimming left V 6 bases short and J 8 bases short, with 20 bases between. In DNA form, the CDR3 reads TGTGCCATCAGCGAGCCGGGGCAGGGTGGGGATGAGCAGTTCTTC. Translating it yields CAISEPGQGGDEQFF.

This chain joins TRBV12-5 and TRBJ2-1, with D uncertain. CDR1 LGHNT and CDR2 FRNRAP come from the germline V gene. Deletions cut 6 bases from V and 0 bases from J, with 18 bases between. This CDR3 spans 17 amino acids. This CDR3 is CASGPTGAPVSYNEQFF. In nucleotides, the CDR3 is TGTGCTAGTGGACCCACCGGAGCCCCGGTCTCCTACAATGAGCAGTTCTTC.

This chain connects TRBV29-1 to TRBJ2-3, with TRBD2 identical over 12 bases. The V segment lost 0 bases and the J segment 6 bases; nucleotides outside the gene matches: 7. There are 16 residues in the CDR3. Germline CDR1 and CDR2: SQVTM and ANQGSEA. CDR3 region: CSVEDLAGGPSDTQYF. CDR3 in DNA: TGCAGCGTTGAAGATCTAGCGGGAGGGCCCTCGGATACGCAGTATTTT.

CDR3 sequence: CSAWGQGGLGNTIYF. The CDR3, as DNA: TGCAGTGCTTGGGGACAGGGGGGGCTTGGAAACACCATATATTTT. The chain joins TRBV20-1 to TRBJ1-3; 11 nucleotides align to TRBD1. CDR1 and CDR2 (germline): DFQATT, SNEGSKA (reference sequence). The CDR3 is 15 residues long. With 5 bases clipped from V and 3 bases from J, the junction kept 6 bases outside the gene matches.

The V gene is TRBV12-3 or TRBV12-4, the J gene TRBJ1-6; tentatively, D is TRBD1 (6 bases). V was shortened by 1 base and J by 9 bases, with 13 bases between the two germline ends. The CDR3 extends over 15 amino acids. CDR3 sequence: CASSLGVGRGSPLHF. CDR3 nucleotides: TGTGCCAGCAGTTTAGGGGTCGGCAGGGGTTCACCCCTCCACTTT.

The chain employs TRBV11-2 and TRBJ2-7; 10 bases fit TRBD1. This CDR3 is 15 amino acids long. The V and J ends lost 3 bases and 3 bases, in that order; junction bases with no gene match: 5. Germline lookup yields CDR1 SGHAT and CDR2 FQNNGV. CDR3 sequence (DNA): TGTGCCAGCAGCTTCTCCGGGACAGGGGACTACGAGCAGTACTTC. The encoded protein is CASSFSGTGDYEQYF.

This clonotype was recorded at least ten times. The chain links TRBV5-6 to TRBJ2-1; 13 nucleotides align to TRBD2. The CDR3 spans 16 residues. Germline values: CDR1 SGHDT, CDR2 YYEEEE. V gave up 1 base and J gave up 6 bases; unmatched junction bases: 4. The CDR3, as DNA: TGTGCCAGCAGCTTGATCGGGACTAGCGGGGTCAATGAGCAGTTCTTC. It yields the protein CASSLIGTSGVNEQFF.

This clonotype has just a few counts. The chain uses TRBV7-8 and TRBJ2-1; the match to TRBD1 covers 8 bases. Trimming cost V 5 bases and J 7 bases; bases outside gene matches: 10. CDR1 and CDR2 from the germline V gene are SGHVS and FQNEAQ. CDR3 length: 15 residues. CDR3 coding DNA: TGTGCCAGCAGCCATCGCAGACAGGGGTCAAATGAGCAGTTCTTC. Residues: CASSHRRQGSNEQFF.

This clonotype has more than one count but fewer than ten. This rearrangement joins TRBV20-1 to TRBJ2-5; D ambiguous. Germline V gene data show CDR1 as DFQATT and CDR2 as SNEGSKA (reference sequence). This CDR3 comprises 12 residues. Trimming took 0 bases from V and 4 from J, leaving 6 bases between them. The CDR3 DNA reads as TGCAGTGCTAGAGATAGAGTAGAGACCCAGTACTTC. Protein sequence: CSARDRVETQYF.